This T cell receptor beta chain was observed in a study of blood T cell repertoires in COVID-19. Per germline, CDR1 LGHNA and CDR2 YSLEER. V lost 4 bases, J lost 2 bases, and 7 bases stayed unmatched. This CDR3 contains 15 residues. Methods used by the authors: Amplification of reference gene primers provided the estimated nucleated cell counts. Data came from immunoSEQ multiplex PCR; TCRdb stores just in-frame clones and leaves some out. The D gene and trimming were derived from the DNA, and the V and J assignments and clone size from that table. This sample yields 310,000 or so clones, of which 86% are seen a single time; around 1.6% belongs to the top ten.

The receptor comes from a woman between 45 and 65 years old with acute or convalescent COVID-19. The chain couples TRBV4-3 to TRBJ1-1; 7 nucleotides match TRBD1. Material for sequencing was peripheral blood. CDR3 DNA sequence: TGCGCCAGCAGCCCGGGAAGGGGGCCTAACACTGAAGCTTTCTTT. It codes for CASSPGRGPNTEAFF.